The 16 T cell receptor beta chains listed next were all sequenced from one sample in a study of T-cell reconstitution after alpha-beta-depleted transplantation in children. The authors prepared the TCRbeta library with unique molecular identifiers. One entry per CDR3 protein results from TCRdb running MiXCR on the PCR reads. The sample yields fewer than 1 million distinct CDR3 sequences, approximately 15% seen once. Sample: PBMCs, mostly from graft donor cells, taken 360 days after TCRalphabeta/CD19-depleted stem cell transplant. The source is a male patient aged 10 to 17 who had a stem cell transplant for acute lymphoblastic leukemia, so the T cells may come from the graft donor.

This clonotype was detected a few times. This CDR3 reads CATSDPQGVTETQYF. The CDR3 DNA reads TGTGCCACCAGTGACCCGCAGGGAGTCACGGAGACCCAGTACTTC. The V call is TRBV24-1, the J call TRBJ2-5, with D possibly called TRBD1 or TRBD2 (5 bases each). The germline V gene encodes CDR1 KGHDR and CDR2 SFDVKD. V was trimmed by 4 bases and J by 5 bases, leaving 16 bases between them. The CDR3 totals 15 residues.

The sample holds one count of this clonotype. A much larger clone sits a single nucleotide away, making a read error possible. This chain joins TRBV7-6 and TRBJ2-2; D is undetermined. Germline CDR1 and CDR2: SGHVS and FNYEAQ. This CDR3 is 12 amino acids long. Trimming removed 8 bases from V and 2 bases from J, with 6 bases in between. The CDR3 sequence: CASRINTGELFF. The DNA of the CDR3 is TGTGCCAGCCGTATTAACACCGGGGAGCTGTTTTTT.

The chain couples TRBV24-1 to TRBJ2-3; D is ambiguous. The CDR3 is 17 amino acids. The germline V and J ends were trimmed by 1 base and 1 base, with 14 bases remaining between them. Germline lookup yields CDR1 KGHDR and CDR2 SFDVKD. The DNA for the CDR3 is TGTGCCACCAGTGATTTCCCGACGAAGGGTGGCACAGATACGCAGTATTTT. Translating it yields CATSDFPTKGGTDTQYF.

This clonotype was seen only a few times. In nucleotides, the CDR3 is TGTGCCAGCAGCCACCGTCTTGGGACTACGGGGCACAATGAGCAGTTCTTC. Protein sequence: CASSHRLGTTGHNEQFF. V is TRBV14 and J is TRBJ2-1; 7 bases map to TRBD2. The CDR3 covers 17 residues. With 3 bases clipped from V and 5 bases from J, the junction kept 13 bases outside the gene matches. Germline loops: CDR1 SGHDN, CDR2 FVKESK.

The genes are TRBV5-6 and TRBJ1-5; D gene unclear. The CDR3 totals 14 residues. Germline V gives CDR1 SGHDT, CDR2 YYEEEE. Trimming removed 2 bases at V and 3 bases at J, with 9 bases between. The CDR3, as DNA: TGTGCCAGCAGCTTCGGGGAGCACAATCAGCCCCAGCATTTT. This gives the protein CASSFGEHNQPQHF.

This clonotype has at least ten counts. The chain uses TRBV20-1 and TRBJ2-4; 9 bases fit TRBD2. This CDR3 has 16 amino acids. The ends lost 3 bases at V and 0 bases at J; junction bases unmatched: 6. Germline V lookup: CDR1 DFQATT, CDR2 SNEGSKA (reference sequence). The CDR3 is CSASHSGSLAKNIQYF. As DNA, the CDR3 is TGCAGTGCTAGTCATAGCGGGAGTTTAGCCAAAAACATTCAGTACTTC.

V and J are TRBV27 and TRBJ1-2; D call uncertain. The CDR3 extends over 15 amino acids. Germline loops: CDR1 MNHEY, CDR2 SMNVEV (reference sequence). Trimming pared 3 bases from V and 4 bases from J, leaving 15 bases between. The CDR3 nucleotides are TGTGCCAGCAGTTTCGTCGCCAGGAGAACCTATGGCTACACCTTC. Protein: CASSFVARRTYGYTF.

The chain joins TRBV5-1 to TRBJ2-7; D perhaps matches TRBD1 (5 bases). V lost 1 base to trimming and J lost 3 bases, with 20 bases between them. In germline, CDR1 is SGHRS, CDR2 YFSETQ. This CDR3 has 17 residues. The CDR3 DNA sequence: TGCGCCAGCAGCTTGAGGTGGACACCAATTTTGAACTACGAGCAGTACTTC. Amino acid sequence: CASSLRWTPILNYEQYF.

This clonotype was seen many times. The rearrangement links TRBV5-1 to TRBJ2-7; D remains unclear. Germline V gives CDR1 SGHRS, CDR2 YFSETQ. Trimming shortened V by 8 bases and J by 0 bases, and 9 bases separated the two germline ends. This CDR3 comprises 12 residues. CDR3 nucleotides: TGCGCCAGTGGGCTGGACTCCTACGAGCAGTACTTC. Translated: CASGLDSYEQYF. Filled out from reference TRBV5-1 and TRBJ2-7, the complete variable domain reads KAGVTQTPRYLIKTRGQQVTLSCSPISGHRSVSWYQQTPGQGLQFLFEYFSETQRNKGNFPGRFSGRQFSNSRSEMNVSTLELGDSALYLCASGLDSYEQYFGPGTRLTVT.

This clonotype has at least ten counts. V is TRBV18 and J is TRBJ1-1, with 8 bases matching TRBD1. V dropped 5 bases and J dropped 7; count of bases not matched to a gene: 9. Germline V CDR1 and CDR2: KGHSH, LQKENI. This CDR3 contains 14 residues. The CDR3 protein is CASSAYGQGFEAFF. The CDR3 DNA sequence: TGTGCCAGCTCAGCCTACGGACAGGGATTTGAAGCTTTCTTT.

The chain has TRBV7-2 and TRBJ2-5; no reliable D call. The CDR3 sequence is 15 residues long. Per the germline V gene, CDR1 is SGHTA and CDR2 is FQGNSA. Trimming took 1 base from V and 7 from J, leaving 16 bases between them. The CDR3, as DNA: TGTGCCAGCAGCTTAGAAGGTAGTGCCCCGGGGACCCAGTACTTC. Protein: CASSLEGSAPGTQYF.

This clonotype was found a few times. The rearrangement joins TRBV20-1 to TRBJ2-5, with 14 bases lining up with TRBD2. The CDR3 is made up of 18 amino acids. CDR1 is DFQATT and CDR2 is SNEGSKA in the germline V gene (reference sequence). J lost 5 bases, V lost 3 bases, and 14 bases had no gene match. CDR3 DNA sequence: TGCAGTGCTAGGGTACCCGGGACTAGCGGGAGTAGGTGGGAGACCCAGTACTTC. Encoded protein: CSARVPGTSGSRWETQYF.

The chain has TRBV7-3 and TRBJ2-3; tentative D call: TRBD2 (5 bases). Germline CDR1 reads SGHTA; CDR2 reads FQGTGA. This CDR3 has 15 amino acids. V was pared by 4 bases and J by 0 bases, with 11 bases between. The CDR3 region has the DNA TGTGCCAGCAGCTCTACGGGAACTAGCACAGATACGCAGTATTTT. This codes for CASSSTGTSTDTQYF.

J is TRBJ2-2 and V is TRBV29-1; D is undetermined. The V end lost 0 bases, the J end lost 1 base, and 9 bases lay between the germline ends. The CDR3 spans 15 residues. Germline V CDR1 and CDR2: SQVTM, ANQGSEA. The CDR3 reads CSVEDRAKNTGELFF. DNA for the CDR3: TGCAGCGTTGAAGACCGTGCCAAGAACACCGGGGAGCTGTTTTTT.

This clonotype was seen a few times. The rearrangement joins TRBV24-1 to TRBJ2-3; no clear D. The CDR3 is 15 amino acids. Trimming cost V 1 base and J 3 bases, with 10 bases left between them. Germline V CDR1 and CDR2: KGHDR, SFDVKD. This chain's CDR3 is CATSDLPSQTDTQYF. The CDR3 DNA reads as TGTGCCACCAGTGATTTACCCTCCCAGACAGATACGCAGTATTTT.

The chain has TRBV12-3 or TRBV12-4 and TRBJ2-7, with a tentative D call TRBD1 (5 bases). V was trimmed by 3 bases and J by 6 bases, leaving 9 bases between them. The CDR3 runs 12 residues. DNA for the CDR3: TGTGCCAGCAGTTTCGGACAACCCGAGCAGTACTTC. Translated: CASSFGQPEQYF.